The present T cell receptor (beta chain) was sequenced within a study of blood T cells in healthy people across ages. The study, taken as a whole, reports: Calculation of diversity from one million T cells yielded estimates considered to be underestimates. Because sorting was not performed, PBMCs prevented conclusive naive versus antigen-experienced comparison.

A J-beta primer mix and a sample-barcoded 5' primer were used in a second PCR of about 7 to 12 cycles. One entry per CDR3 protein, called by TCRdb with MiXCR from the 5' RACE reads. The sample shows fewer than 2 million distinct CDR3 sequences, 30% to 40% of them seen only once. About this clonotype: Its specificity is not known.

Roughly 10 milliliters of peripheral blood were drawn from each donor. The sequence was obtained from a human donor in good health. Specimen: blood.

The CDR3: CSAKLRGRSETQYF. CDR3 coding DNA: TGCAGTGCTAAGTTACGCGGGAGATCGGAGACCCAGTACTTC. V gene TRBV20-1 combines with J gene TRBJ2-5; 7 bases match TRBD2. The germline V gene has CDR1 DFQATT and CDR2 SNEGSKA (reference sequence). The CDR3 runs to 14 residues. V gave up 4 bases and J gave up 5 bases; unmatched junction bases: 10.